The 26 T cell receptor beta chains presented below share a single source sample, sequenced in a study of T cell responses to AZD1222 COVID-19 vaccine. The data were produced by immunoSEQ multiplex PCR, yet TCRdb's version contains in-frame clones alone and is incomplete. The sample shows around 150,000 clones, approximately 92% of them seen only once. The input for sequencing was peripheral blood, taken 28 days after the second AZD1222 dose. The receptor set was obtained from an adult who received the AZD1222 COVID-19 vaccine.

This clone was counted a single time. The chain has TRBV5-6 and TRBJ1-2; perhaps TRBD1 as D (6 bases). The CDR3 contains 15 residues. CDR1 SGHDT and CDR2 YYEEEE come from the germline V gene. Trimming stripped 4 bases from V and 1 base from J, with 14 bases between. The CDR3 reads CASSRRDKFNYGYTF. CDR3 nucleotide sequence: TGTGCCAGCAGCCGTAGGGACAAATTTAACTATGGCTACACCTTC.

This chain links TRBV24-1 with TRBJ2-5; 8 nucleotides align to TRBD2. The germline CDR1 and CDR2 sequences are KGHDR and SFDVKD. Trimming took 4 bases from V and 2 from J; bases not matched to a gene: 5. The CDR3 covers 15 residues. Here the CDR3 reads CATSEATSAQETQYF. CDR3 bases: TGTGCCACCAGTGAAGCGACTAGCGCACAAGAGACCCAGTACTTC.

The chain couples TRBV18 to TRBJ2-5; D is uncertain. Trimming removed 5 bases from V and 1 base from J, with 8 bases in between. From germline, CDR1 is KGHSH and CDR2 LQKENI. The CDR3 totals 13 residues. CDR3 loop: CASSKAGQETQYF. The CDR3 DNA reads as TGTGCCAGCTCAAAGGCAGGCCAAGAGACCCAGTACTTC.

The rearrangement joins TRBV6-1 to TRBJ2-1; TRBD2 aligns across 8 bases. Unmatched junction bases numbered 13, after V lost 1 base and J lost 5 bases. This CDR3 is 18 amino acids long. Germline V lookup: CDR1 MNHNS, CDR2 SASEGT. The CDR3 protein is CASSEGSSGGPTHNEQFF. The CDR3 region has the DNA TGTGCCAGCAGTGAAGGGTCCAGCGGGGGCCCTACTCACAATGAGCAGTTCTTC.

V and J are TRBV6-2 or TRBV6-3 and TRBJ2-2; tentatively, D is TRBD2 (5 bases). V dropped 5 bases and J dropped 3 bases, with 16 bases sitting between them. CDR3 size: 16 residues. Germline CDR1 is MNHEY and CDR2 is SVGEGT. The CDR3 nucleotides are TGTGCCAGCAGTCCCCTTTTCGGGGTCGACACCGGGGAGCTGTTTTTT. Protein: CASSPLFGVDTGELFF.

The J gene is TRBJ2-5, the V gene TRBV5-4; TRBD2 aligns across 7 bases. V shed 4 bases, J shed 1 base, and the junction held 4 bases outside the gene matches. The germline gives CDR1 SGHNT, CDR2 YYREEE (reference sequence). The CDR3 sequence is 14 residues long. This chain's CDR3 is CASSLASGQETQYF. The CDR3 DNA follows: TGTGCCAGCAGCCTCGCTAGCGGCCAAGAGACCCAGTACTTC.

The CDR3 sequence: CASSYGGTGTYNEQFF. In DNA form, the CDR3 reads TGTGCCAGCAGTTACGGGGGGACAGGGACCTACAATGAGCAGTTCTTC. The rearrangement uses TRBV6-5 and TRBJ2-1; 9 nucleotides line up with TRBD1. Unmatched junction bases numbered 4, after V lost 2 bases and J lost 2 bases. The CDR3 covers 16 residues. Germline CDR1 reads MNHEY; CDR2 reads SVGAGI.

The chain employs TRBV2 and TRBJ2-1, with D perhaps TRBD2 (6 bases). Trimming removed 5 bases at V and 2 bases at J, with 10 bases between. This CDR3 comprises 14 residues. Germline loops: CDR1 SNHLY, CDR2 FYNNEI. The CDR3 coding sequence is TGTGCCAGCAGTAATCGCGGGACCTACAATGAGCAGTTCTTC. Translation: CASSNRGTYNEQFF.

The chain joins TRBV4-1 to TRBJ2-1; 15 bases agree with TRBD2. The CDR3 covers 18 residues. Unmatched junction bases numbered 11, after V lost 3 bases and J lost 8 bases. From germline, CDR1 is MGHRA and CDR2 YSYEKL. The CDR3 DNA reads TGCGCCAGCAGCCAGGACGGACTAGCGGGAGGGCCTTTTGATGAGCAGTTCTTC. This translates into CASSQDGLAGGPFDEQFF.

V is TRBV7-2 and J is TRBJ2-7, with D uncertain. Germline assignment: CDR1 SGHTA and CDR2 FQGNSA. CDR3 length: 12 residues. The ends were cut back, 5 bases at V and 2 bases at J, with 7 bases in the middle. For the CDR3, the DNA is TGTGCCAGCAGCGATGGGACCTACGAGCAGTACTTC. Amino acid sequence: CASSDGTYEQYF.

The gene calls are TRBV15 and TRBJ1-3; no reliable D call. The CDR3 contains 15 residues. From germline, CDR1 is LNHNV and CDR2 YYDKDF (reference sequence). Trimming stripped 0 bases from V and 0 bases from J, with 6 bases between. The CDR3 sequence: CATSREGDSGNTIYF. The CDR3 bases are TGTGCCACCAGCAGAGAGGGCGACTCTGGAAACACCATATATTTT.

Only one count was recorded for this clone. The chain's CDR3 is CASSYLLGQEYGYTF. The DNA of the CDR3 is TGTGCCAGCAGTTACCTACTGGGACAGGAATATGGCTACACCTTC. The chain joins TRBV6-5 to TRBJ1-2; TRBD1 aligns across 8 bases. Looked up from germline, CDR1 is MNHEY and CDR2 is SVGAGI. The trim removed 2 bases at V and 5 bases at J, leaving 7 bases unmatched. This CDR3 region has 15 residues.

This CDR3 is CASSSGVYQETQYF. CDR3 bases: TGTGCCAGCAGTTCGGGGGTGTACCAAGAGACCCAGTACTTC. The V call is TRBV27, the J call TRBJ2-5; D perhaps matches TRBD2 (6 bases). V was cut by 4 bases and J by 0 bases, with 9 bases left in between. CDR1 and CDR2 from the germline V gene are MNHEY and SMNVEV (reference sequence). This CDR3 spans 14 amino acids.

This clone appeared a single time. The chain uses TRBV27 and TRBJ2-1, with 11 nucleotides matching TRBD1. The length of the CDR3 is 17 residues. CDR1 MNHEY and CDR2 SMNVEV come from the germline V gene (reference sequence). The junction had 6 bases not matched to a gene; V was cut back by 4 bases and J by 1 base. The CDR3 DNA reads as TGTGCCAGCAGTTCCCGGACAGGGGGCATATCCTACAATGAGCAGTTCTTC. This encodes CASSSRTGGISYNEQFF.

This sequence joins TRBV5-1 and TRBJ2-7, with a possible D match to TRBD2 (5 bases). The V gene lost 10 bases and the J gene lost 2 bases, with 16 bases spanning the gap. CDR1 and CDR2 from the germline V gene are SGHRS and YFSETQ. The CDR3 loop spans 13 amino acids. For the CDR3, the DNA is TGCGCCTCCAAGGCCAGCGGAACCTACGAGCAGTACTTC. It specifies CASKASGTYEQYF.

The V gene is TRBV11-2, the J gene TRBJ2-3; 12 nucleotides agree with TRBD1. J lost 6 bases, V lost 4 bases, and 5 bases had no gene match. CDR1 SGHAT and CDR2 FQNNGV come from the germline V gene. The CDR3 spans 15 residues. In nucleotides, the CDR3 is TGTGCCAGCAGCTACCGGGACAGGGGGCGGGATACGCAGTATTTT. Amino acid sequence: CASSYRDRGRDTQYF.

The chain links TRBV7-2 to TRBJ1-5; D is unclear. This CDR3 is built from 13 residues. The germline gives CDR1 SGHTA, CDR2 FQGNSA. V lost 7 bases to trimming and J lost 2 bases, with 9 bases between them. The CDR3 bases are TGTGCCAGCACATTCGGAGGCAATCAGCCCCAGCATTTT. Encoded protein: CASTFGGNQPQHF.

The chain employs TRBV11-3 and TRBJ2-1; D unclear. V was trimmed by 1 base and J by 7 bases, leaving 8 bases between them. The CDR3 runs 13 residues. Germline V gives CDR1 SGHNT, CDR2 YENEEA. In DNA, the CDR3 is TGTGCCAGCAGCTTAGTGTCCGGGAATGAGCAGTTCTTC. Translation: CASSLVSGNEQFF.

The genes are TRBV5-4 and TRBJ1-1, with TRBD1 matching over 8 bases. Germline V CDR1 and CDR2: SGHNT, YYREEE (reference sequence). The CDR3 has 15 residues. Trimming removed 4 bases from V and 4 bases from J; junction bases left unmatched: 9. The CDR3 DNA reads TGTGCCAGCAGCGCGGACAGGGAGGAAGGCACTGAAGCTTTCTTT. It codes for CASSADREEGTEAFF.

This chain links TRBV9 with TRBJ2-6; TRBD2 is a possible D gene (6 bases). The germline V and J ends were trimmed by 0 bases and 2 bases, with 15 bases remaining between them. The CDR3 spans 18 residues. Germline CDR1 SGDLS, CDR2 YYNGEE. The CDR3 DNA is TGTGCCAGCAGCGTAGGTGGAGGGGAAGGGGCTGGGGCCAACGTCCTGACTTTC. It translates to CASSVGGGEGAGANVLTF.

Only a few counts were recorded for this clone. This sequence joins TRBV10-2 and TRBJ2-7, with TRBD1 matching over 8 bases. J gave up 3 bases and V 6 bases, and 7 bases lay outside the gene matches. The CDR3 consists of 14 residues. Looked up from germline, CDR1 is WSHSY and CDR2 is SAAADI. The CDR3 nucleotides are TGCGCCAGCAGGCCCGGACAGGGCAACTACGAGCAGTACTTC. Translation: CASRPGQGNYEQYF.

The chain links TRBV19 to TRBJ2-7; D perhaps matches TRBD1 (6 bases). The V gene's germline CDR1 is LNHDA and CDR2 SQIVND (reference sequence). The length of the CDR3 is 13 residues. V dropped 6 bases and J dropped 2 bases, with 11 bases sitting between them. CDR3 DNA sequence: TGTGCCAGTAGCCGGGACATCACCTACGAGCAGTACTTC. Translation: CASSRDITYEQYF.

V usage is TRBV4-1 and J usage is TRBJ1-5, with D possibly TRBD1 on 5 matching bases. Germline CDR1 is MGHRA and CDR2 is YSYEKL. The V gene lost 0 bases and the J gene lost 3 bases, with 9 bases spanning the gap. The CDR3 loop spans 15 amino acids. In DNA form, the CDR3 reads TGCGCCAGCAGCCAAGAAAGGGGCATCAATCAGCCCCAGCATTTT. Protein product: CASSQERGINQPQHF.

The chain couples TRBV18 to TRBJ2-1, with 14 bases lining up with TRBD2. This CDR3 is 16 amino acids long. With 3 bases clipped from V and 7 bases from J, the junction kept 5 bases outside the gene matches. Germline loops: CDR1 KGHSH, CDR2 LQKENI. The CDR3 protein is CASSPGGLAGVNEQFF. CDR3 DNA sequence: TGTGCCAGCTCACCGGGGGGACTAGCGGGAGTTAATGAGCAGTTCTTC.

The chain combines TRBV7-2 with TRBJ2-2; D might be TRBD2 (5 bases). Trimming took off 7 bases at V and 6 bases at J, with 9 bases between the two ends. Germline loops: CDR1 SGHTA, CDR2 FQGNSA. This CDR3 contains 12 residues. This CDR3 reads CASTRGPGELFF. The CDR3 DNA follows: TGTGCCAGCACCCGAGGGCCCGGGGAGCTGTTTTTT.

This chain links TRBV2 with TRBJ2-7; 7 nucleotides agree with TRBD2. The germline gives CDR1 SNHLY, CDR2 FYNNEI. The CDR3 runs to 15 residues. With V trimmed by 0 bases and J by 4 bases, 6 bases remained unmatched. DNA of the CDR3: TGTGCCAGCAGTGAAGCGCGCGGGAGAGCGTACGAGCAGTACTTC. Translating it yields CASSEARGRAYEQYF. Full variable domain (missing parts from reference TRBV2 and TRBJ2-7): EPEVTQTPSHQVTQMGQEVILRCVPISNHLYFYWYRQILGQKVEFLVSFYNNEISEKSEIFDDQFSVERPDGSNFTLKIRSTKLEDSAMYFCASSEARGRAYEQYFGPGTRLTVT.